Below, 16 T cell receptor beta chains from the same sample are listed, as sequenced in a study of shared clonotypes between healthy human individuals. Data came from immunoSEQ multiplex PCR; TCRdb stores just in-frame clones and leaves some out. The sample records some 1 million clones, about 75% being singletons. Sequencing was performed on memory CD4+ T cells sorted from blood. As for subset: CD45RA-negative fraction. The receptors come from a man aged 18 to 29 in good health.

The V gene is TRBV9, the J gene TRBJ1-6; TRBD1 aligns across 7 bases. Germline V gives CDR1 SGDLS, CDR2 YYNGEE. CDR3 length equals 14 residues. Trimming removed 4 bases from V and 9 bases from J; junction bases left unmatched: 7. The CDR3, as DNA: TGTGCCAGCAGCTTAGGACAGGAAAGTTCACCCCTCCACTTT. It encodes CASSLGQESSPLHF.

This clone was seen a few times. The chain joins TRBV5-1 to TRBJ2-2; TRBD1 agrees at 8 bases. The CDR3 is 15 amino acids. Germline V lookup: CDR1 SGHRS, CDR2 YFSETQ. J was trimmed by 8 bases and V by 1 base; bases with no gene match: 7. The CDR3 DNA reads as TGCGCCAGCAGCTTGCCTAGGACAGGGCGAGGGGAGCTGTTTTTT. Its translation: CASSLPRTGRGELFF.

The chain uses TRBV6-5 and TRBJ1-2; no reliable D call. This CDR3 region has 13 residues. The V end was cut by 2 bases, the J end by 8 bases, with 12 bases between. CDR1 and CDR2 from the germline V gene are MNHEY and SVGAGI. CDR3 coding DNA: TGTGCCAGCAGTTACGAAAGGGCAAGGGGCTACACCTTC. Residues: CASSYERARGYTF.

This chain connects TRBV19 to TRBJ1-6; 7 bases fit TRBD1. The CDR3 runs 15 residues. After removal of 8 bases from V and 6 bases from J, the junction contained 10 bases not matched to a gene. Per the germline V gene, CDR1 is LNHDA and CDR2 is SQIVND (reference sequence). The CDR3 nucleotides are TGTGCCAGTTTGGACAGGCAGGGTTTTAATTCACCCCTCCACTTT. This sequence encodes CASLDRQGFNSPLHF.

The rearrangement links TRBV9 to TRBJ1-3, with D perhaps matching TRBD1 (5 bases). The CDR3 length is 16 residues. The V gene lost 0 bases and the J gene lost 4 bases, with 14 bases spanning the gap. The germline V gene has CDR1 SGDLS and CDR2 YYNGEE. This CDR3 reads CASSVAGTATGNTIYF. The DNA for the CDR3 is TGTGCCAGCAGCGTAGCAGGGACGGCGACCGGAAACACCATATATTTT.

CDR3 in amino acids: CATSREGRGGNQPQHF. CDR3 nucleotide sequence: TGTGCCACCAGCAGAGAAGGCAGGGGTGGAAATCAGCCCCAGCATTTT. J is TRBJ1-5 and V is TRBV15, with D maybe TRBD1 (6 bases). This CDR3 contains 16 residues. Looked up from germline, CDR1 is LNHNV and CDR2 is YYDKDF (reference sequence). Between the trimmed V and J ends, which lost 0 bases and 4 bases, there was a span of 13 bases. Looking up the rest from reference TRBV15 and TRBJ1-5 gives the full variable domain: DAMVIQNPRYQVTQFGKPVTLSCSQTLNHNVMYWYQQKSSQAPKLLFHYYDKDFNNEADTPDNFQSRRPNTSFCFLDIRSPGLGDTAMYLCATSREGRGGNQPQHFGDGTRLSIL.

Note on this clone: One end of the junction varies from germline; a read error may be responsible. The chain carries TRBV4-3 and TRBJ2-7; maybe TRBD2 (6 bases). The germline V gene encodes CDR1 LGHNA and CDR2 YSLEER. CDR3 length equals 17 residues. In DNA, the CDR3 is TGCACCAGCAGCCAAGATCCTAGCGTCTCATCCTCCTACGAGCAGTACTTC. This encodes CTSSQDPSVSSSYEQYF.

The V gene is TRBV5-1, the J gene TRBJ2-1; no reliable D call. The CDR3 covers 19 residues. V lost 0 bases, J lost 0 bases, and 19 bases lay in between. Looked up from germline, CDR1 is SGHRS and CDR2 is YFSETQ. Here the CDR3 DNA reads TGCGCCAGCAGCTTGGGAGGCGGTTCTACCCTCGTCTCCTACAATGAGCAGTTCTTC. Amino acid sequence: CASSLGGGSTLVSYNEQFF. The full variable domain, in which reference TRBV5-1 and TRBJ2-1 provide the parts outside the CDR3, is KAGVTQTPRYLIKTRGQQVTLSCSPISGHRSVSWYQQTPGQGLQFLFEYFSETQRNKGNFPGRFSGRQFSNSRSEMNVSTLELGDSALYLCASSLGGGSTLVSYNEQFFGPGTRLTVL.

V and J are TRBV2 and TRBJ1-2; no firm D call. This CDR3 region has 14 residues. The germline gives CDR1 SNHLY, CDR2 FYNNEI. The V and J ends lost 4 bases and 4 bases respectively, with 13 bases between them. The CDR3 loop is CASSASTSPYGYTF. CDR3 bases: TGTGCCAGCAGTGCGTCGACCTCCCCCTATGGCTACACCTTC.

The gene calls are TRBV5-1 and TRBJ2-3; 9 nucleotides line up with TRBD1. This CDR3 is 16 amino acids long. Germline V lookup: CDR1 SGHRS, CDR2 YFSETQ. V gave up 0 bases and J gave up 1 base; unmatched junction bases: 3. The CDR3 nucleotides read TGCGCCAGCAGCTTGGACGGGGACAGGGGCACAGATACGCAGTATTTT. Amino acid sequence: CASSLDGDRGTDTQYF.

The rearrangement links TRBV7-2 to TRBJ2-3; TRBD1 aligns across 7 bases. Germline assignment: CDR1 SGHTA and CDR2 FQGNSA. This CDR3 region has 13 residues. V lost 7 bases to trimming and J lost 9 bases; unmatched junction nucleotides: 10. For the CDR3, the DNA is TGTGCCAGCATTAGCTTTCAAGGGGGCACGCAGTATTTT. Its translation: CASISFQGGTQYF. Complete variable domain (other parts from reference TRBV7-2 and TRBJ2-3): GAGVSQSPSNKVTEKGKDVELRCDPISGHTALYWYRQSLGQGLEFLIYFQGNSAPDKSGLPSDRFSAERTGGSVSTLTIQRTQQEDSAVYLCASISFQGGTQYFGPGTRLTVL.

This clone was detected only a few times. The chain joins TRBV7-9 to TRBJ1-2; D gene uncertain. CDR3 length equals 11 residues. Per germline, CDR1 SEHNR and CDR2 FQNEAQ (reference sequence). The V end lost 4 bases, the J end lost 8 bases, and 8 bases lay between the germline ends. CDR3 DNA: TGTGCCAGCAGCTCTTCCGCCGGCTACACCTTC. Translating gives CASSSSAGYTF.

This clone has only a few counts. Here the CDR3 reads CASSQGKGGAKNIQYF. The DNA for the CDR3 is TGTGCCAGCAGCCAGGGGAAGGGCGGGGCCAAAAACATTCAGTACTTC. The V gene is TRBV6-6, the J gene TRBJ2-4, with D tentatively TRBD1 (6 bases). CDR1 MNHNY and CDR2 SVGAGI come from the germline V gene (reference sequence). The CDR3 runs 16 residues. V was cut by 6 bases and J by 1 base, with 16 bases left in between.

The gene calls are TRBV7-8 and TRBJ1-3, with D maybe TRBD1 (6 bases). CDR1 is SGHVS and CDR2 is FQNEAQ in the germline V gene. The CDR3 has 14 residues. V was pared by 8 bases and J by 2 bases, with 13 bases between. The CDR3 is CASGDRIPGNTIYF. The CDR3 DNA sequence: TGTGCCAGCGGTGACAGGATCCCTGGAAACACCATATATTTT.

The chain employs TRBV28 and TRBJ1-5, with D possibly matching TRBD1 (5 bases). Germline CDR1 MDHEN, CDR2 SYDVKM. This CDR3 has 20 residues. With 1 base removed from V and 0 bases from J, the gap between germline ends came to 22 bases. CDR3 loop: CASSLYPAGPNPYSNQPQHF. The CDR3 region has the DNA TGTGCCAGCAGTTTATACCCAGCAGGGCCCAACCCATATAGCAATCAGCCCCAGCATTTT.

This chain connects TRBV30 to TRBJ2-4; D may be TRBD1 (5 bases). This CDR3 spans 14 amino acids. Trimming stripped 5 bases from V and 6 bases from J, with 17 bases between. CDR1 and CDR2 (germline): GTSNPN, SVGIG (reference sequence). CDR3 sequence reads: CAWSKGAQGNIQYF. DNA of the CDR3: TGTGCCTGGTCCAAAGGGGCGCAGGGAAACATTCAGTACTTC.